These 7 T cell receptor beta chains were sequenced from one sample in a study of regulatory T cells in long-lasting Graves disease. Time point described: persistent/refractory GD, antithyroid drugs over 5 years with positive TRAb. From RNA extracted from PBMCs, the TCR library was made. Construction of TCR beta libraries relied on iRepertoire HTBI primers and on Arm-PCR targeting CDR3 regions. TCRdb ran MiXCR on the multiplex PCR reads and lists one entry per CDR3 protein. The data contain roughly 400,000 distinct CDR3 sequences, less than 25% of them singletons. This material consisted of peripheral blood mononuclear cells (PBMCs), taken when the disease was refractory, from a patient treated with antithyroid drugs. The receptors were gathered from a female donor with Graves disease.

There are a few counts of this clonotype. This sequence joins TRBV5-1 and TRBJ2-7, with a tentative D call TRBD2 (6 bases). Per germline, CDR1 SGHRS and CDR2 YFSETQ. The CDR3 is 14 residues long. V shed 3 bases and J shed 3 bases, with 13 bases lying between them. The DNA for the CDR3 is TGCGCCAGCAGCTCCCGGGGGTGGAACTACGAGCAGTACTTC. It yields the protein CASSSRGWNYEQYF.

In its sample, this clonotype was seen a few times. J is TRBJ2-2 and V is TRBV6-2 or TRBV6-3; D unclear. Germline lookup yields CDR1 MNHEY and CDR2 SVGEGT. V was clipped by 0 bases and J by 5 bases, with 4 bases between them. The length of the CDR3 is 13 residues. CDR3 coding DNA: TGTGCCAGCAGTTACTCGATAACCGGGGAGCTGTTTTTT. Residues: CASSYSITGELFF.

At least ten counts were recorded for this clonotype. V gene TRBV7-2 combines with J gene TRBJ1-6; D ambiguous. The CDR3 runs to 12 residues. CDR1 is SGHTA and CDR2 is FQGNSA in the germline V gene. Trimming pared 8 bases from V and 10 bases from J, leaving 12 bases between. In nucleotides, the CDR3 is TGTGCCAGCTCCCCGGCGGGATCACCCCTCCACTTT. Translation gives CASSPAGSPLHF.

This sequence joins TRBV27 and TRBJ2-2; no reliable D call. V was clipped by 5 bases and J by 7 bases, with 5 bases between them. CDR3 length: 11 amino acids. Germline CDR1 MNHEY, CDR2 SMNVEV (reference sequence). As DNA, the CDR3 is TGTGCCAGCAGTAACGGCGGGGAGCTGTTTTTT. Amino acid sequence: CASSNGGELFF.

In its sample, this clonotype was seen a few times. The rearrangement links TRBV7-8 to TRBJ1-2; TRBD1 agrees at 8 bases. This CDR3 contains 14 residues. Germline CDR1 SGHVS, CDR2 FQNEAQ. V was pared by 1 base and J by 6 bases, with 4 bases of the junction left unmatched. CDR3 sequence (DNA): TGTGCCAGCAGCTTAGGCAGGGGGCAGGATGGCTACACCTTC. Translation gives CASSLGRGQDGYTF. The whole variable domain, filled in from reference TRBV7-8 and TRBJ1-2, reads GAGVSQSPRYKVAKRGQDVALRCDPISGHVSLFWYQQALGQGPEFLTYFQNEAQLDKSGLPSDRFFAERPEGSVSTLKIQRTQQEDSAVYLCASSLGRGQDGYTFGSGTRLTVV.

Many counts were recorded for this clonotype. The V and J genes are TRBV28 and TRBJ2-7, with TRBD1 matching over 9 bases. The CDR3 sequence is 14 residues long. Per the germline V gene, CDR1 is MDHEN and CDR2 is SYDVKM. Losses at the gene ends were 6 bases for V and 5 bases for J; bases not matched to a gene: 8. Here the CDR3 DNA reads TGTGCCAGCAGCCTTTCACAGGGGGCGGACGAGCAGTACTTC. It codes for CASSLSQGADEQYF. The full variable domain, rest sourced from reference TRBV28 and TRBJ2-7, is DVKVTQSSRYLVKRTGEKVFLECVQDMDHENMFWYRQDPGLGLRLIYFSYDVKMKEKGDIPEGYSVSREKKERFSLILESASTNQTSMYLCASSLSQGADEQYFGPGTRLTVT.

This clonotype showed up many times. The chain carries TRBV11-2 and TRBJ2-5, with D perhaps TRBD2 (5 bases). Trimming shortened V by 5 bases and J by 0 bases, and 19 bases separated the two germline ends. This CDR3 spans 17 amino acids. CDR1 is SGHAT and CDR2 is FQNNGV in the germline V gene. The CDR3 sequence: CASSPEVPGSHQETQYF. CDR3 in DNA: TGTGCCAGCAGCCCAGAGGTTCCGGGGTCGCACCAAGAGACCCAGTACTTC.